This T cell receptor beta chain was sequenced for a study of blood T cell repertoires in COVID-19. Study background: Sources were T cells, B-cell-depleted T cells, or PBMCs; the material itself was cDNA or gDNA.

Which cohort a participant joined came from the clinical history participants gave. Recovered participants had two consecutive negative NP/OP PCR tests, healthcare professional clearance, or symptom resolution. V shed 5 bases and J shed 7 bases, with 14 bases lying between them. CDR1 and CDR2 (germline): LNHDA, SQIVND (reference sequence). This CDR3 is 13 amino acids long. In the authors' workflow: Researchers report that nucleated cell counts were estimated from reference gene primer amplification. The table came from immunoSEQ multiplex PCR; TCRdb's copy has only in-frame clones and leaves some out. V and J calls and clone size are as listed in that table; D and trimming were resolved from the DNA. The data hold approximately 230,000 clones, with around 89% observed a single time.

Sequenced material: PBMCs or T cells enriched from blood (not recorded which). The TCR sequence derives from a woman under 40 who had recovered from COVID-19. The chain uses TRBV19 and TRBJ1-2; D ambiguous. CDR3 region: CASSGTLIGGYTF. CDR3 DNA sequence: TGTGCCAGTAGTGGTACGCTTATCGGTGGCTACACCTTC.